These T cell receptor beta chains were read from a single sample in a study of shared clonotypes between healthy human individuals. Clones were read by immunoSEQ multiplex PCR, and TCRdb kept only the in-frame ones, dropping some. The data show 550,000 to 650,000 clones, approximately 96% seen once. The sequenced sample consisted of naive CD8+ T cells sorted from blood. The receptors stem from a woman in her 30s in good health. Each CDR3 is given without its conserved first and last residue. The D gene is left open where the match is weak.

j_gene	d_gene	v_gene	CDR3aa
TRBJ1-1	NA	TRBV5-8	ASSWEAANTEAF
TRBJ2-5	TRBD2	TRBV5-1	ASSIGTSGGDNQETQY
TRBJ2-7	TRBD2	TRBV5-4	ASSPVGSGRANEQY
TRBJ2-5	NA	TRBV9	ASSVDSAQETQY
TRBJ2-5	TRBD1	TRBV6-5	ASSFLRGQGETQY
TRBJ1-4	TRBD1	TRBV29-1	SVGDRGEKLF
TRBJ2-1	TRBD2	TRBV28	ASSTSDSGNNEQF
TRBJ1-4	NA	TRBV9	ASSAGRNEKLF
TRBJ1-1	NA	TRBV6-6	ASSPGVTEAF
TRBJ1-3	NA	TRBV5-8	ASSLQQPISGNTIY
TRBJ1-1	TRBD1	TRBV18	ASSTGGEAEAF
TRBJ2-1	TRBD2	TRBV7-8	ASSPREGAYNEQF
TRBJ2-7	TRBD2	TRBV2	ASSVSSGAYEQY
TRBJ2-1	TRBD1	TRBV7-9	ASSRQGEQF
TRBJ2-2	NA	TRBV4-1	ASSQGSSGQNTGELF
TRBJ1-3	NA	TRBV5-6	ASSFGGLGNTIY
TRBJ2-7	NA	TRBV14	ASSRRRFPYEQY
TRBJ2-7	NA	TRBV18	ASSPVGTYEQY